The text below deals with one T cell receptor beta chain. Its antigen is unknown. The data belong to a study of CD8 T cells in Susac syndrome. Overall study context: Among the sequenced Susac syndrome patients, more than five had active disease while eight or nine were in remission. At blood draw, Susac syndrome patients were therapy-naive, on corticosteroids, or on intravenous immunoglobulin alone. Points from the study as a whole: TCR sequencing and HLA analysis covered a relatively small number of individuals.

RNA, at roughly 0.5 to 1 ug, was reverse transcribed with random hexamers. TCRdb re-derived calls from the immunoSEQ multiplex PCR reads in MiXCR, one entry per CDR3 protein. The sample carries 170,000 or so distinct CDR3 sequences, around 94% recorded once. In contrast to the negatively isolated CD8+ and CD4+ T cells, TEMRA cells were FACS-enriched. In germline, CDR1 is DFQATT, CDR2 SNEGSKA (reference sequence). The CDR3 extends over 15 amino acids. After removal of 6 bases from V and 6 bases from J, the junction contained 8 bases not matched to a gene. What was sequenced was CD4+ T cells from PBMCs. This TCR derives from a human donor with Susac syndrome. This rearrangement joins TRBV20-1 to TRBJ2-1; 13 nucleotides match TRBD2. This CDR3 reads CSATGLAGESNEQFF. CDR3 nucleotides: TGCAGTGCCACTGGACTAGCGGGAGAATCCAATGAGCAGTTCTTC.